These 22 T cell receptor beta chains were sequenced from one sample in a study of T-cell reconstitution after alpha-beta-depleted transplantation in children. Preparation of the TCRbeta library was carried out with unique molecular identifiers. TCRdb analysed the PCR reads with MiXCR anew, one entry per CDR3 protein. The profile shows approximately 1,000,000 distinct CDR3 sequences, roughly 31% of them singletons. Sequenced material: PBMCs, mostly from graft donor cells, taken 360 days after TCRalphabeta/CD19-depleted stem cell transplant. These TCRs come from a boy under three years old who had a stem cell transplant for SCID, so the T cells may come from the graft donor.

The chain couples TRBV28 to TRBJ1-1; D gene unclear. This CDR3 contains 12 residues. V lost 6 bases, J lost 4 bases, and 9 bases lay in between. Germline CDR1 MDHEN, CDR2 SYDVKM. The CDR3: CASSRSVTEAFF. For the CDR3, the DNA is TGTGCCAGCAGCCGTTCAGTCACTGAAGCTTTCTTT.

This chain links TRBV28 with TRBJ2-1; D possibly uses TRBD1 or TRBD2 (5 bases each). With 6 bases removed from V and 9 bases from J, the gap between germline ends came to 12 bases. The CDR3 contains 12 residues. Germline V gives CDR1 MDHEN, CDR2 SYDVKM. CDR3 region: CASSRDRSEQFF. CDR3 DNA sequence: TGTGCCAGCAGCCGGGACCGGAGTGAGCAGTTCTTC. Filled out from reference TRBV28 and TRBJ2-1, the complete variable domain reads DVKVTQSSRYLVKRTGEKVFLECVQDMDHENMFWYRQDPGLGLRLIYFSYDVKMKEKGDIPEGYSVSREKKERFSLILESASTNQTSMYLCASSRDRSEQFFGPGTRLTVL.

This CDR3 is CASSQDAGGQKTQYF. In DNA, the CDR3 is TGTGCCAGCAGCCAAGACGCGGGGGGGCAGAAGACCCAGTACTTC. The rearrangement uses TRBV4-2 and TRBJ2-5; 9 positions match TRBD2. Trimming took 0 bases from V and 6 from J; bases not matched to a gene: 5. The CDR3 is made up of 15 amino acids. CDR1 LGHNA and CDR2 YNFKEQ come from the germline V gene.

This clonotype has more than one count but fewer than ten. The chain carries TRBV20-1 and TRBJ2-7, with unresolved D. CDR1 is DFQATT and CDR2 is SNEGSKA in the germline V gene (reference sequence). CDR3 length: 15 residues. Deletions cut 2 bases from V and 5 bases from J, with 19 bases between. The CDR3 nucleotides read TGCAGTGCTAGACTCAATTACATAGGCGATCACGAGCAGTACTTC. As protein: CSARLNYIGDHEQYF.

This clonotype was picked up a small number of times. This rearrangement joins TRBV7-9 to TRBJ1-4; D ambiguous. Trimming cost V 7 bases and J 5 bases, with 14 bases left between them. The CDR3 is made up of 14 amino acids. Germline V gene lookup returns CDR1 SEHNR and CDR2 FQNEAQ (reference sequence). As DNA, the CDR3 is TGTGCCAGCACAACCCCAGGAGTAAATGAAAAACTGTTTTTT. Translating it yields CASTTPGVNEKLFF.

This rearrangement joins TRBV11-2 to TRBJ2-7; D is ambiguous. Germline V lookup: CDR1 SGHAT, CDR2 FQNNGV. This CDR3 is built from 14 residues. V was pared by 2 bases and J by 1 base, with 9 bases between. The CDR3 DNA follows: TGTGCCAGCAGCTTAAGGATACGGTCCTACGAGCAGTACTTC. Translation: CASSLRIRSYEQYF.

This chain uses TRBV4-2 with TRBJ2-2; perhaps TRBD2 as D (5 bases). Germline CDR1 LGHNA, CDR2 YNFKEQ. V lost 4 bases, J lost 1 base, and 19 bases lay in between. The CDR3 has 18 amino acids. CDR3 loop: CASSPKRAGTWNTGELFF. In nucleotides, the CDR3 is TGTGCCAGCAGCCCCAAAAGGGCGGGCACTTGGAACACCGGGGAGCTGTTTTTT.

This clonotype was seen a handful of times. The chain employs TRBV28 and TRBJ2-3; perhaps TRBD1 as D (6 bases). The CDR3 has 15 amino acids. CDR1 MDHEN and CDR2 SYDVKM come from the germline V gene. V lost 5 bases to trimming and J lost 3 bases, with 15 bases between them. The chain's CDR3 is CASSLQGRRTDTQYF. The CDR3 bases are TGTGCCAGCAGTCTTCAGGGGAGAAGGACAGATACGCAGTATTTT.

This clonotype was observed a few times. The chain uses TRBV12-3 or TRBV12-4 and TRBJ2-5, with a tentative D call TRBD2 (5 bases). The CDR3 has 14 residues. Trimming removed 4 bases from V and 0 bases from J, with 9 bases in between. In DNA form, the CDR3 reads TGTGCCAGCAGTTCGAGGAGGTACCAAGAGACCCAGTACTTC. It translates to CASSSRRYQETQYF.

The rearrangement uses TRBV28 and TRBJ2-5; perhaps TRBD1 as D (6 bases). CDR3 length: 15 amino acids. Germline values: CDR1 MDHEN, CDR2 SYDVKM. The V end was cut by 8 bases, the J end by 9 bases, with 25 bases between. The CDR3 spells CASARAITGPGAQYF. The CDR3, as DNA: TGTGCCAGCGCAAGGGCAATAACCGGGCCAGGGGCCCAGTACTTC.

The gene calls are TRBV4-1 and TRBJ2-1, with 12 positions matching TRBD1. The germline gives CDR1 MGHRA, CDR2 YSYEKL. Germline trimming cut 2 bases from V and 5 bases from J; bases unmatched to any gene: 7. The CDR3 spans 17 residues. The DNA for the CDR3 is TGCGCCAGCAGCCAAACCCCGGGACAGGGGGCCGACAATGAGCAGTTCTTC. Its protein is CASSQTPGQGADNEQFF.

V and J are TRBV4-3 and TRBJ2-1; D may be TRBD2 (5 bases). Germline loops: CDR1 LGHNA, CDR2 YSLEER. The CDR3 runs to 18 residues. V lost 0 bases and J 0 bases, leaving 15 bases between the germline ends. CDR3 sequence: CASSQDMDPSYSYNEQFF. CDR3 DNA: TGCGCCAGCAGCCAAGATATGGACCCTAGCTACTCCTACAATGAGCAGTTCTTC.

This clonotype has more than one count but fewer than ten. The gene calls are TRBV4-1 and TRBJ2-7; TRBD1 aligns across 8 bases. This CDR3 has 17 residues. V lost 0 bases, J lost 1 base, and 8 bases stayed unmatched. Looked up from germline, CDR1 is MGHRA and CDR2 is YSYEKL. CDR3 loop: CASSQDRHRGSSYEQYF. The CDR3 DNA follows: TGCGCCAGCAGCCAAGATAGACACAGGGGGAGTTCCTACGAGCAGTACTTC.

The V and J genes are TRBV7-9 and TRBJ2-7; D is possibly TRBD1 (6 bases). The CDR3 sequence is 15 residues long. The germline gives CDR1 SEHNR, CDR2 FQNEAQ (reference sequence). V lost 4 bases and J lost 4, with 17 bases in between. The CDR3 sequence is CASSSALTGKYEQYF. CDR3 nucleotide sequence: TGTGCCAGCAGCTCAGCCCTAACAGGGAAATACGAGCAGTACTTC.

The CDR3 region has the DNA TGTGCCAGCAGCTTAGCACTAGCGGGGGGCAATGAGCAGTTCTTC. Translating gives CASSLALAGGNEQFF. The rearrangement joins TRBV7-9 to TRBJ2-1; TRBD2 matches at 12 bases. J was trimmed by 6 bases and V by 0 bases; bases with no gene match: 0. The CDR3 consists of 15 residues. The germline V gene encodes CDR1 SEHNR and CDR2 FQNEAQ (reference sequence).

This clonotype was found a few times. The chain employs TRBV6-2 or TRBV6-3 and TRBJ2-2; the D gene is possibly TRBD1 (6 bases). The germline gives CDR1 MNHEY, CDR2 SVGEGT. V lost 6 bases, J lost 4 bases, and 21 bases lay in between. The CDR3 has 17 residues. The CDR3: CASSLDLRGESTGELFF. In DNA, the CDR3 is TGTGCCAGCAGCCTAGACCTCAGGGGAGAGAGCACCGGGGAGCTGTTTTTT.

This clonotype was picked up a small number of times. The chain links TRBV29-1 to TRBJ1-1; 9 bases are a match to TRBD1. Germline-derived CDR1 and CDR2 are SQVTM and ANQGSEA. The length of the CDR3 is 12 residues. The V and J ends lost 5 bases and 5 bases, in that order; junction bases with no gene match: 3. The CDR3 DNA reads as TGCAGCGTTCTGGACAGGGGAACTGAAGCTTTCTTT. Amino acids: CSVLDRGTEAFF.

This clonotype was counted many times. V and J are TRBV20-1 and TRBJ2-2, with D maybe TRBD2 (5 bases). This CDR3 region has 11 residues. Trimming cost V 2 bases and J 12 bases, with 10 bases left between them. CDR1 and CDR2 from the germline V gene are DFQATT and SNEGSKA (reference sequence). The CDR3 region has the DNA TGCAGTGCTAGAACGGCGGGCCAGCTGTTTTTT. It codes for CSARTAGQLFF.

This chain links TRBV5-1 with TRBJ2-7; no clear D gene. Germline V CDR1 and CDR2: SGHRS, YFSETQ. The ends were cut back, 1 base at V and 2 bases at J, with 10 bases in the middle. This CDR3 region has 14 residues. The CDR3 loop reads CASSLNANTYEQYF. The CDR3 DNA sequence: TGCGCCAGCAGCTTGAACGCCAACACCTACGAGCAGTACTTC. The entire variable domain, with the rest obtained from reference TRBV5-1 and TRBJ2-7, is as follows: KAGVTQTPRYLIKTRGQQVTLSCSPISGHRSVSWYQQTPGQGLQFLFEYFSETQRNKGNFPGRFSGRQFSNSRSEMNVSTLELGDSALYLCASSLNANTYEQYFGPGTRLTVT.

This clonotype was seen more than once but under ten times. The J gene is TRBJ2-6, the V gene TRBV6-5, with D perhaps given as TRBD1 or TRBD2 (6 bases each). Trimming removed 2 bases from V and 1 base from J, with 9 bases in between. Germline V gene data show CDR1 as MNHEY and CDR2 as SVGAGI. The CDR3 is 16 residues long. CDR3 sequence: CASSYEGGSGANVLTF. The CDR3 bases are TGTGCCAGCAGTTACGAAGGGGGGTCTGGGGCCAACGTCCTGACTTTC.

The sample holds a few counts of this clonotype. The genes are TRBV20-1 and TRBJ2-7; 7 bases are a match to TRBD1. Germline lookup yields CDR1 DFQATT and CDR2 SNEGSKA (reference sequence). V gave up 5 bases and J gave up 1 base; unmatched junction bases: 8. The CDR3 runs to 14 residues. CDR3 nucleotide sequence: TGCAGTGCTGACAGGTCAGGGGGTTCCTACGAGCAGTACTTC. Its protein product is CSADRSGGSYEQYF.

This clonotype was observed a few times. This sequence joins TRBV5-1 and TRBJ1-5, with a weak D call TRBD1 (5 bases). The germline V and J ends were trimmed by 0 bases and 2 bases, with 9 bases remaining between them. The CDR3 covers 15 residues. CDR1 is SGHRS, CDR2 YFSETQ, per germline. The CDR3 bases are TGCGCCAGCAGCTTGGGCAGGGAAGGCAATCAGCCCCAGCATTTT. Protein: CASSLGREGNQPQHF. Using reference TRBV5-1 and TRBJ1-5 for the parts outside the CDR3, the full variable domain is KAGVTQTPRYLIKTRGQQVTLSCSPISGHRSVSWYQQTPGQGLQFLFEYFSETQRNKGNFPGRFSGRQFSNSRSEMNVSTLELGDSALYLCASSLGREGNQPQHFGDGTRLSIL.